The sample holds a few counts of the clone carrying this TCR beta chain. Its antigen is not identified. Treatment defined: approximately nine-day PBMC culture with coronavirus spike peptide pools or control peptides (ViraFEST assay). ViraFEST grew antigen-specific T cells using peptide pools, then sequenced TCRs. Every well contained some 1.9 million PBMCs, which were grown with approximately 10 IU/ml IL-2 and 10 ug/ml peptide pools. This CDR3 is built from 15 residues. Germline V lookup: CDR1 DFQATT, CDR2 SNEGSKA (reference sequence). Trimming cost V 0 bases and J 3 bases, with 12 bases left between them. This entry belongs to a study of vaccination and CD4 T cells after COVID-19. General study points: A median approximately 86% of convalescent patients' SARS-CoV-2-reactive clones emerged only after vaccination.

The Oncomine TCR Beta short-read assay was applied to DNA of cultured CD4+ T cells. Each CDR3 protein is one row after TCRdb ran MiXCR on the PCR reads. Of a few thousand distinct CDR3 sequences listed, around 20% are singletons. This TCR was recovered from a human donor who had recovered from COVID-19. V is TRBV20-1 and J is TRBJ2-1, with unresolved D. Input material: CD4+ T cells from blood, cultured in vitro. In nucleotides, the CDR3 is TGCAGTGCTAGAGATCTTGGCGGCCACTACAATGAGCAGTTCTTC. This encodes CSARDLGGHYNEQFF.